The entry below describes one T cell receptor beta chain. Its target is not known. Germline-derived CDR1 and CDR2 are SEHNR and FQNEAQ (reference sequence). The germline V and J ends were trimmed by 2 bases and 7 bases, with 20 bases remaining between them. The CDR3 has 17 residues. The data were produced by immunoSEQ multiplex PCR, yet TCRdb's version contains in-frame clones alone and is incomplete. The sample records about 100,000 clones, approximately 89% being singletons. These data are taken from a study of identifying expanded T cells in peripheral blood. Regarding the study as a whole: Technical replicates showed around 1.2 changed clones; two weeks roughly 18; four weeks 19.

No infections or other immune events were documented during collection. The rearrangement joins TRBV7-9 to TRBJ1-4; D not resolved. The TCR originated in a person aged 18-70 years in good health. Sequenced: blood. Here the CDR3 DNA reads TGTGCCAGCAGCTTATTTAAGGGTCTCGCGCGCGTTGAAAAACTGTTTTTT. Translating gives CASSLFKGLARVEKLFF.